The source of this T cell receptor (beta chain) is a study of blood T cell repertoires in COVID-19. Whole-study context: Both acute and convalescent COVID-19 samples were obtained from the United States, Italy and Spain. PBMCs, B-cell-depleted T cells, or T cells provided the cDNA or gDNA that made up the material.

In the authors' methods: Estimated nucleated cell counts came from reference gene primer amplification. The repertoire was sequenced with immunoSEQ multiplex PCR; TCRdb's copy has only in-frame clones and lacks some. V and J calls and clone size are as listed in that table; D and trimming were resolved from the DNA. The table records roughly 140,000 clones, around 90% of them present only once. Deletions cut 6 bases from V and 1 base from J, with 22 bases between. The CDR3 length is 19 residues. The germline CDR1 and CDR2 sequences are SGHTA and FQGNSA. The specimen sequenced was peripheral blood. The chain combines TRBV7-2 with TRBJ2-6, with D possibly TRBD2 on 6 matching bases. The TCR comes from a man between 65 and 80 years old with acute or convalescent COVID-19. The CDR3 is CASRRGKKRNNSGANVLTF. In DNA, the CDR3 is TGTGCCAGCAGACGGGGGAAGAAGAGGAATAATTCTGGGGCCAACGTCCTGACTTTC.